This T cell receptor beta chain was captured by sequencing in a study of blood T cell repertoires in COVID-19. Study at large: Both acute and convalescent COVID-19 samples were obtained from the United States, Italy and Spain. T cells, B-cell-depleted T cells, or PBMCs provided the cDNA or gDNA that served as material.

Germline V gene lookup returns CDR1 MDHEN and CDR2 SYDVKM. V was pared by 6 bases and J by 5 bases, with 18 bases between. The CDR3 is made up of 15 amino acids. Per the authors' pipeline: Scientists estimated how many nucleated cells there were by amplifying reference gene primers. Here immunoSEQ multiplex PCR was the method, and the copy in TCRdb shows in-frame clones only, minus some. V and J calls and clone size come straight from that table; D and trimming were deduced from the DNA. Of roughly 120,000 clones listed, roughly nine tenths are singletons. This chain uses TRBV28 with TRBJ2-3, with a tentative D call TRBD2 (6 bases). The source is a human donor in a cohort sampled during active COVID-19. Sequencing input: peripheral blood. CDR3 DNA: TGTGCCAGCAGCCCTTGGCGGGGACCGTTAGATACGCAGTATTTT. Amino acids: CASSPWRGPLDTQYF.